This T cell receptor beta chain derives from a study of glioma-infiltrating T cells (dated by TCRdb to 2016 to 2018). Regarding the study in general: Sequencing of TCR alpha- and beta-chain repertoires was performed on glioma tissue, on non-neoplastic brain tissue, and on matched peripheral blood mononuclear cells. Each tissue-infiltrating repertoire was compared with the same patient's peripheral blood repertoire to measure divergence between tissue and blood T-cell populations. Three low-grade glioma patients, roughly 8 primary glioblastoma patients and three non-glioma patients contributing non-neoplastic brain tissue were included in the paired cohort.

Broad study findings and their caveats: Small numbers underpinned the group comparisons: about 8 glioblastoma patients, three low-grade glioma patients and three non-neoplastic patients. Very few CDR3 sequences were shared between tissue and blood, attributed to high CDR3 diversity and limited sampling. VJ-independent divergence between tissue and blood was below expectation in non-neoplastic patients but above expectation in all gliomas, especially low-grade gliomas.

TCR alpha and beta CDR3 regions were amplified with the iRepertoire nested amplicon-rescue multiplex PCR (arm-PCR) platform from RNA. The input for one-step reverse transcription and amplification was roughly 85-400 ng of tissue mRNA or PBMC total RNA. Following bead purification, Illumina adapters were added by a secondary multiplex PCR, and libraries between 200 and 400 bp were gel-purified. Internal 6-nucleotide barcodes were carried by the libraries and were used for demultiplexing. Libraries were sequenced on an Illumina MiSeq with 2x220 or 2x250 nucleotide paired-end reads. On the study's bioinformatics: Paired reads were merged with FLASH 1.2.11 and aligned to the GRCh37 human genome with BWA-MEM before extracting TRA and TRB reads. V and J assignment used an IMGT-derived reference of cassette sequences and CDR3 motifs that included pseudogenes. Three-frame translation of reads was performed, and productive CDR3s were defined as those with a C...FGXG motif and no stop codons. Clonotypes were defined as unique combinations of V-J cassette pair and CDR3 amino acid sequence. Reads were filtered by Hamming distance, with the threshold set by the sequence error rate of each sample in mapped regions. Through fastp at Q25 and MiXCR, TCRdb rebuilt clones from the public reads, retaining in-frame beta chains. Identical CDR3 protein sequences are pooled into one entry, listed with their most common genes and DNA. TCRdb's processing, not the authors', yielded these V and J calls. Present in this sample are more than 100,000 distinct CDR3 sequences, around 28% of which were seen just once. The ten most abundant clones make up about 40% of the sample.

The sample holds many counts of this clonotype. Its antigen has not been determined. No base quality values were provided; no much bigger clone lies one nucleotide off. Taken from the germline V gene, the CDR1 and CDR2 loops are MNHNS and SASEGT. The CDR3 measures 12 amino acids from cysteine to phenylalanine. Just the 36-base CDR3 DNA is kept, in frame starting at base 1. Trimmed from V: 5 bases; trimmed from J: 5 bases; junction bases lacking a gene match: 0. Recombination connected TRBV6-1 to TRBJ2-4, with TRBD2 matching 7 junction bases. This clonotype originated in a human donor with low-grade glioma or glioblastoma, undergoing nonglioma brain surgery, or in good health (not recorded which). The sample consisted of glioma tissue, nonneoplastic brain tissue, or PBMCs (not recorded which). For the CDR3, the sequence is CASSRGENIQYF. The sequenced DNA: TGTGCCAGCAGTCGGGGGGAAAACATTCAGTACTTC.